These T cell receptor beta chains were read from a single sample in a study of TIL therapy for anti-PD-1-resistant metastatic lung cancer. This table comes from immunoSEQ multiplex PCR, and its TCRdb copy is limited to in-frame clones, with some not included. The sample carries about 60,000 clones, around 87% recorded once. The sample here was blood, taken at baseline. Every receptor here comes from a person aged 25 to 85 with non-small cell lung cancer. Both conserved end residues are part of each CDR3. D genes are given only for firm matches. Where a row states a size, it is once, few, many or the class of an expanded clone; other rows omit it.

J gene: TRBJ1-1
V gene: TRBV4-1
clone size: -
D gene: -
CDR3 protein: CASSQVGGRTEAFF
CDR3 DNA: TGCGCCAGCAGCCAAGTGGGGGGGCGCACTGAAGCTTTCTTT

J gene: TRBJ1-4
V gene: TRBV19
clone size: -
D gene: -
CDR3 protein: CASSRTSANEKLFF
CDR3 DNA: TGTGCCAGTAGTAGGACGTCGGCTAATGAAAAACTGTTTTTT

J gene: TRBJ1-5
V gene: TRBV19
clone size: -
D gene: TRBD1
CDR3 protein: CASSITTGGLSNQPQHF
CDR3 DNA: TGTGCCAGTAGTATTACGACAGGGGGCCTAAGCAATCAGCCCCAGCATTTT

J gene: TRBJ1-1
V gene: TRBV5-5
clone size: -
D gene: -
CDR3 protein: CASRGGEGGTEAFF
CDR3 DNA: TGTGCCAGCAGGGGAGGGGAGGGGGGCACTGAAGCTTTCTTT

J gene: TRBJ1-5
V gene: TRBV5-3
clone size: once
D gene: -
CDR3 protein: CARSPYPGQHF
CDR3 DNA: TGTGCCAGAAGCCCCTACCCGGGCCAGCATTTT

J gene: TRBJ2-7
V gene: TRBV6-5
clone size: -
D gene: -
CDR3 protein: CASSYRSSLDEQYF
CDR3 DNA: TGTGCCAGCAGTTACAGGAGCTCTCTCGACGAGCAGTACTTC

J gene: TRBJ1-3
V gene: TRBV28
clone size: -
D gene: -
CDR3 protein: CASSLGGRGLHSGNTIYF
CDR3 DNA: TGTGCCAGCAGTTTGGGTGGCAGGGGTCTACACTCTGGAAACACCATATATTTT

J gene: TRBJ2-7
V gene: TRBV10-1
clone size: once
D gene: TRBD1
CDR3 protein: CANLKGQGAYEQYF
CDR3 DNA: TGCGCCAACCTAAAGGGACAGGGGGCTTACGAGCAGTACTTC

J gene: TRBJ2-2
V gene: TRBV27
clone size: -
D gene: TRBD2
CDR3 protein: CASSPGTSGSGELFF
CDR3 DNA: TGTGCCAGCAGTCCAGGGACTAGCGGCTCCGGGGAGCTGTTTTTT

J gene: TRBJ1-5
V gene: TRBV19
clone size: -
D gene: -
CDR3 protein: CASSIRGGPSNQPQHF
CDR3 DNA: TGTGCCAGTAGTATACGGGGCGGCCCTAGCAATCAGCCCCAGCATTTT

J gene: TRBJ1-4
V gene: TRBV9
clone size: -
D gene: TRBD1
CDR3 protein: CASSQGAGSNEKLFF
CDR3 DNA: TGTGCCAGCAGCCAGGGGGCTGGGTCTAATGAAAAACTGTTTTTT

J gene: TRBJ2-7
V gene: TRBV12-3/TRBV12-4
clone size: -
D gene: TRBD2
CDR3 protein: CASSPGLAVEQYF
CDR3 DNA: TGTGCCAGCAGTCCCGGACTAGCGGTCGAGCAGTACTTC

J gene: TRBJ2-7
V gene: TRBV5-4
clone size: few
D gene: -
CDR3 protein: CASSLEGFGYEQYF
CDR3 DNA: TGTGCCAGCAGCTTAGAAGGATTCGGCTACGAGCAGTACTTC

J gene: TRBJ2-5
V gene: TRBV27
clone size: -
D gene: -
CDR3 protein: CASSLSSWASTQYF
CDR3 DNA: TGTGCCAGCAGTTTGAGTAGCTGGGCCTCAACCCAGTACTTC

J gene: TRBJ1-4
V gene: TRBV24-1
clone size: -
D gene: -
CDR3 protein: CATSDLVPPPARATNEKLFF
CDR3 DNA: TGTGCCACCAGTGATTTAGTACCGCCACCCGCCCGGGCAACTAATGAAAAACTGTTTTTT